This passage covers 21 T cell receptor beta chains from one sample sequenced in a study of T cell repertoires in cytomegalovirus infection. MiXCR, applied by TCRdb to the reads, yields one record per CDR3 protein. The sample holds fewer than 250,000 distinct CDR3 sequences, 9% to 15% seen once. The sample was PBMCs. The receptors here all came from a human donor in good health (CMV status not recorded). Some clones in this sample may be carry-over from other donors' samples.

This clonotype was detected ten times or more. V and J are TRBV7-2 and TRBJ2-2; possibly TRBD2 for D (6 bases). Trimming took 1 base from V and 2 from J, leaving 8 bases between them. The CDR3 loop spans 15 amino acids. Germline V CDR1 and CDR2: SGHTA, FQGNSA. CDR3 sequence reads: CASSLDGSNTGELFF. In DNA, the CDR3 is TGTGCCAGCAGCTTAGACGGGAGCAACACCGGGGAGCTGTTTTTT.

This clonotype showed up just a few times. V usage is TRBV7-8 and J usage is TRBJ1-5; tentatively, D is TRBD1 (6 bases). Germline lookup yields CDR1 SGHVS and CDR2 FQNEAQ. The V end was cut by 4 bases, the J end by 1 base, with 20 bases between. CDR3 length: 18 amino acids. CDR3 sequence: CASSWGGGRGVSNQPQHF. CDR3 coding DNA: TGTGCCAGCAGCTGGGGGGGGGGGCGGGGAGTGAGCAATCAGCCCCAGCATTTT.

This clonotype came up many times. This chain connects TRBV7-2 to TRBJ2-3; TRBD1 agrees at 8 bases. The J segment lost 2 bases and the V segment lost 6 bases, leaving 7 bases of the junction unmatched. Germline values: CDR1 SGHTA, CDR2 FQGNSA. The CDR3 spans 15 residues. CDR3 bases: TGTGCCAGCAGATACTGGGGACAGGCCACAGATACGCAGTATTTT. Translating it yields CASRYWGQATDTQYF.

This clonotype was detected many times. The genes are TRBV7-6 and TRBJ2-7, with D possibly matching TRBD2 (7 bases). Germline V gene data show CDR1 as SGHVS and CDR2 as FNYEAQ. The V end lost 2 bases, the J end lost 6 bases, and 23 bases lay between the germline ends. CDR3 size: 17 residues. CDR3 amino acids: CASSLNPPGEGGGEQYF. DNA of the CDR3: TGTGCCAGCAGCTTAAACCCCCCGGGGGAGGGGGGCGGCGAGCAGTACTTC.

This clonotype was counted ten times or more. The chain couples TRBV4-3 to TRBJ2-2; D gene unclear. The V end lost 0 bases, the J end lost 6 bases, and 11 bases lay between the germline ends. Per the germline V gene, CDR1 is LGHNA and CDR2 is YSLEER. The CDR3 loop spans 15 amino acids. In nucleotides, the CDR3 is TGCGCCAGCAGCCAAGATTCACGGGCCCCCGGGGAGCTGTTTTTT. It codes for CASSQDSRAPGELFF.

This clonotype was counted ten times or more. V is TRBV19 and J is TRBJ2-2; D is ambiguous. V gave up 5 bases and J gave up 4 bases, with 20 bases separating them. This CDR3 comprises 17 residues. The V gene's germline CDR1 is LNHDA and CDR2 SQIVND (reference sequence). The CDR3 protein is CASSPPLGLSGTGELFF. The CDR3 DNA sequence: TGTGCCAGTAGTCCTCCGCTAGGGCTTTCGGGCACCGGGGAGCTGTTTTTT.

This clonotype was seen a handful of times. The chain employs TRBV15 and TRBJ1-1; no reliable D call. CDR3 length equals 15 residues. The germline V gene has CDR1 LNHNV and CDR2 YYDKDF (reference sequence). Trimming shortened V by 0 bases and J by 5 bases, and 13 bases separated the two germline ends. This chain's CDR3 is CATSRDLGQSTEAFF. Written as DNA, the CDR3 is TGTGCCACCAGCAGAGATCTAGGCCAGTCGACTGAAGCTTTCTTT. Using reference TRBV15 and TRBJ1-1 for the parts outside the CDR3, the full variable domain is DAMVIQNPRYQVTQFGKPVTLSCSQTLNHNVMYWYQQKSSQAPKLLFHYYDKDFNNEADTPDNFQSRRPNTSFCFLDIRSPGLGDTAMYLCATSRDLGQSTEAFFGQGTRLTVV.

This clonotype has only one observation. This chain connects TRBV29-1 to TRBJ2-5, with TRBD1 matching 9 bases. The CDR3 consists of 14 residues. V lost 4 bases, J lost 5 bases, and 8 bases stayed unmatched. Germline V gene data show CDR1 as SQVTM and CDR2 as ANQGSEA. The CDR3 DNA sequence: TGCAGCGTTGGACAAACAGGGGGCAGGGAGACCCAGTACTTC. Translation gives CSVGQTGGRETQYF.

Many counts were recorded for this clonotype. CDR3 sequence (DNA): TGTGCCAGTCGTGGGACAGGGTCCTACGAGCAGTACTTC. Its translation: CASRGTGSYEQYF. The rearrangement links TRBV25-1 to TRBJ2-7; 9 nucleotides line up with TRBD1. Losses at the gene ends were 9 bases for V and 1 base for J; bases not matched to a gene: 4. Germline V gives CDR1 MGHDK, CDR2 SYGVNS. This CDR3 has 13 residues.

This clonotype was recorded many times. The J gene is TRBJ2-5, the V gene TRBV12-3 or TRBV12-4; tentative D call: TRBD1 (6 bases). Between the trimmed V and J ends, which lost 7 bases and 5 bases, there was a span of 23 bases. The CDR3 consists of 16 residues. The CDR3: CASNSQLTTGSETQYF. As DNA, the CDR3 is TGTGCCAGCAACTCACAGTTGACTACAGGGTCGGAGACCCAGTACTTC.

This clonotype has just a few counts. This chain's CDR3 is CASSLIRGTDTQYF. In DNA form, the CDR3 reads TGTGCCAGCAGCTTAATCAGGGGTACAGATACGCAGTATTTT. The chain recombines TRBV7-2 with TRBJ2-3, with D perhaps TRBD1 (6 bases). The CDR3 extends over 14 amino acids. From germline, CDR1 is SGHTA and CDR2 FQGNSA. Trimming pared 2 bases from V and 3 bases from J, leaving 9 bases between.

This clonotype was detected only a few times. The chain has TRBV5-5 and TRBJ1-1; the D is unclear. With 8 bases removed from V and 1 base from J, the gap between germline ends came to 6 bases. The CDR3 consists of 11 residues. Germline V gives CDR1 SGHKS, CDR2 YYEKEE (reference sequence). CDR3 coding DNA: TGTGCCAGTAGAGCGAACACTGAAGCTTTCTTT. Amino acids: CASRANTEAFF.

There are many counts of this clonotype. The CDR3: CASRDIPGTGGAGYTF. The CDR3 DNA reads as TGTGCCAGCCGCGACATCCCAGGGACAGGGGGGGCTGGCTACACCTTC. V usage is TRBV12-3 or TRBV12-4 and J usage is TRBJ1-2, with 11 bases matching TRBD1. The V gene end was trimmed by 8 bases and the J gene end by 7 bases; junction bases not matched to a gene: 15. The CDR3 runs to 16 residues.

J is TRBJ1-6 and V is TRBV20-1; D is ambiguous. This CDR3 spans 11 amino acids. V shed 1 base and J shed 6 bases, with 1 base lying between them. Germline V lookup: CDR1 DFQATT, CDR2 SNEGSKA (reference sequence). The chain's CDR3 is CSARANSPLHF. The CDR3 DNA is TGCAGTGCTAGAGCTAATTCACCCCTCCACTTT.

This clonotype was seen repeatedly, ten times or more. The chain uses TRBV7-2 and TRBJ1-1; unclear D gene. The CDR3 has 14 amino acids. The germline CDR1 and CDR2 sequences are SGHTA and FQGNSA. The V end lost 5 bases, the J end lost 6 bases, and 16 bases lay between the germline ends. The chain's CDR3 is CASSPGPPGAEAFF. CDR3 sequence (DNA): TGTGCCAGCAGCCCCGGGCCTCCTGGGGCTGAAGCTTTCTTT.

This clonotype was observed at least ten times. This chain uses TRBV7-8 with TRBJ1-2, with TRBD1 identical over 7 bases. Germline V gives CDR1 SGHVS, CDR2 FQNEAQ. The CDR3 is 15 residues long. V was clipped by 1 base and J by 5 bases; unmatched bases: 7. The CDR3 here is CASSLGDRDGYGYTF. Written as DNA, the CDR3 is TGTGCCAGCAGCTTAGGAGACAGGGATGGATATGGCTACACCTTC. The variable domain in full, completed from reference TRBV7-8 and TRBJ1-2, reads GAGVSQSPRYKVAKRGQDVALRCDPISGHVSLFWYQQALGQGPEFLTYFQNEAQLDKSGLPSDRFFAERPEGSVSTLKIQRTQQEDSAVYLCASSLGDRDGYGYTFGSGTRLTVV.

This clonotype has more than one count but fewer than ten. This chain uses TRBV10-3 with TRBJ2-3, with 10 bases fitting TRBD1. CDR1 ENHRY and CDR2 SYGVKD come from the germline V gene. This CDR3 is built from 15 residues. Trimming removed 2 bases from V and 2 bases from J; junction bases left unmatched: 1. Here the CDR3 reads CAISEGQGDTDTQYF. In DNA form, the CDR3 reads TGTGCCATCAGTGAGGGACAGGGGGACACAGATACGCAGTATTTT.

This clonotype was recorded at least ten times. The chain joins TRBV25-1 to TRBJ2-1; 12 bases line up with TRBD1. CDR1 and CDR2 (germline): MGHDK, SYGVNS. The CDR3 sequence is 15 residues long. Trimming cost V 4 bases and J 5 bases; bases outside gene matches: 3. CDR3 DNA sequence: TGTGCCAGCAGTGCTGGGACAGGGGGCCACAATGAGCAGTTCTTC. This translates into CASSAGTGGHNEQFF. Variable domain in full (rest from reference TRBV25-1 and TRBJ2-1): EADIYQTPRYLVIGTGKKITLECSQTMGHDKMYWYQQDPGMELHLIHYSYGVNSTEKGDLSSESTVSRIRTEHFPLTLESARPSHTSQYLCASSAGTGGHNEQFFGPGTRLTVL.

The V call is TRBV29-1, the J call TRBJ2-1; D may be TRBD1 or TRBD2 (6 bases each). The CDR3 runs 11 residues. The V gene lost 1 base and the J gene lost 15 bases, with 13 bases spanning the gap. Per the germline V gene, CDR1 is SQVTM and CDR2 is ANQGSEA. The CDR3 DNA reads as TGCAGCGTTGAAGCCGGGGGCCCCCTGTTCTTC. This gives the protein CSVEAGGPLFF.

Here the CDR3 reads CASSSGQGLSYNEQFF. Written as DNA, the CDR3 is TGTGCCAGTAGTTCGGGACAGGGGCTCTCCTACAATGAGCAGTTCTTC. The chain carries TRBV19 and TRBJ2-1; 10 bases are a match to TRBD1. There are 16 residues in the CDR3. V shed 5 bases, J shed 0 bases, and the junction held 4 bases outside the gene matches. Germline CDR1 LNHDA, CDR2 SQIVND (reference sequence).

This clonotype showed up many times. The chain recombines TRBV5-5 with TRBJ2-5, with D perhaps given as TRBD1 or TRBD2 (6 bases each). V lost 2 bases, J lost 1 base, and 15 bases lay in between. The germline V gene encodes CDR1 SGHKS and CDR2 YYEKEE (reference sequence). This CDR3 has 16 residues. CDR3 bases: TGTGCCAGCAGCTTTGATACAGGGAGGTTCCAAGAGACCCAGTACTTC. This gives the protein CASSFDTGRFQETQYF. Full variable domain (rest looked up from reference TRBV5-5 and TRBJ2-5): DAGVTQSPTHLIKTRGQQVTLRCSPISGHKSVSWYQQVLGQGPQFIFQYYEKEERGRGNFPDRFSARQFPNYSSELNVNALLLGDSALYLCASSFDTGRFQETQYFGPGTRLLVL.